The 14 T cell receptor beta chains reported below all come from one sample, sequenced in a study of T-cell memory formation after mild COVID-19. TCRdb re-analysed the 5' RACE reads in MiXCR, keeping a single row per CDR3 protein. This table has a few hundred thousand distinct CDR3 sequences, approximately 19% appearing once. The sample consisted of PBMCs or a T cell subset sorted from them (not recorded which). Receptors were obtained from a young man who had mild COVID-19 (a few samples of this study predate the infection). Cell type and time point are not known.

This clonotype was detected ten times or more. The chain employs TRBV12-3 or TRBV12-4 and TRBJ1-2, with D possibly TRBD1 on 6 matching bases. With 6 bases removed from V and 4 bases from J, the gap between germline ends came to 15 bases. The CDR3 has 14 amino acids. CDR3 sequence: CASSPFNRVYGYTF. The DNA for the CDR3 is TGTGCCAGCAGCCCATTCAACAGGGTCTATGGCTACACCTTC.

This clonotype was recorded many times. The rearrangement links TRBV5-1 to TRBJ1-4, with 10 bases aligning to TRBD1. The V gene end was trimmed by 2 bases and the J gene end by 8 bases; junction bases not matched to a gene: 6. The CDR3 runs 15 residues. The germline CDR1 and CDR2 sequences are SGHRS and YFSETQ. CDR3 bases: TGCGCCAGCAGCTTCGAGGGACAGGGGCGGGAAAAACTGTTTTTT. Its protein product is CASSFEGQGREKLFF. The full variable domain, in which reference TRBV5-1 and TRBJ1-4 provide the parts outside the CDR3, is KAGVTQTPRYLIKTRGQQVTLSCSPISGHRSVSWYQQTPGQGLQFLFEYFSETQRNKGNFPGRFSGRQFSNSRSEMNVSTLELGDSALYLCASSFEGQGREKLFFGSGTQLSVL.

The CDR3 is CASSLGDSNEQFF. In DNA form, the CDR3 reads TGTGCCAGCAGCTTGGGGGACAGTAATGAGCAGTTCTTC. This chain uses TRBV5-4 with TRBJ2-1; TRBD1 aligns across 7 bases. The J segment lost 7 bases and the V segment lost 0 bases, leaving 1 base of the junction unmatched. The CDR3 is 13 amino acids. Germline-derived CDR1 and CDR2 are SGHNT and YYREEE (reference sequence).

The chain uses TRBV19 and TRBJ2-2, with D hard to call. Trimming shortened V by 8 bases and J by 0 bases, and 10 bases separated the two germline ends. CDR1 LNHDA and CDR2 SQIVND come from the germline V gene (reference sequence). The CDR3 contains 14 residues. DNA of the CDR3: TGTGCCAGTTCTCAAGGGCCGAACACCGGGGAGCTGTTTTTT. Its translation is CASSQGPNTGELFF.

V gene TRBV7-2 combines with J gene TRBJ1-2, with 8 bases identical to TRBD1. The germline V gene has CDR1 SGHTA and CDR2 FQGNSA. J lost 8 bases, V lost 5 bases, and 10 bases had no gene match. This CDR3 has 14 residues. Written as DNA, the CDR3 is TGTGCCAGCAGCCTGGACAGGGCTCTCGGGGGCTACACCTTC. This encodes CASSLDRALGGYTF.

This clonotype was seen a handful of times. The CDR3 region is CASTGVGEKLFF. The CDR3 DNA reads TGTGCCTCTACAGGGGTCGGTGAAAAACTGTTTTTT. The chain combines TRBV7-9 with TRBJ1-4; 7 bases align to TRBD1. Germline CDR1 SEHNR, CDR2 FQNEAQ (reference sequence). There are 12 residues in the CDR3. Trimming at V came to 11 bases and at J to 7 bases, leaving 7 bases not matched to a gene. Complete variable domain (other parts from reference TRBV7-9 and TRBJ1-4): DTGVSQNPRHKITKRGQNVTFRCDPISEHNRLYWYRQTLGQGPEFLTYFQNEAQLEKSRLLSDRFSAERPKGSFSTLEIQRTEQGDSAMYLCASTGVGEKLFFGSGTQLSVL.

The V and J genes are TRBV15 and TRBJ2-7; the D gene could be TRBD1 or TRBD2 (5 bases each). The CDR3 length is 17 residues. CDR1 and CDR2 from the germline V gene are LNHNV and YYDKDF (reference sequence). Deletions cut 0 bases from V and 0 bases from J, with 15 bases between. CDR3 DNA: TGTGCCACCAGCAGAGATCTCACCGGGACCCTCTCCTACGAGCAGTACTTC. Its protein product is CATSRDLTGTLSYEQYF.

This clonotype has only a few counts. DNA of the CDR3: TGTGCAAGCGGGGCAGGGAGTGAAAAACTGTTTTTT. It codes for CASGAGSEKLFF. This rearrangement joins TRBV7-9 to TRBJ1-4; possibly TRBD1 for D (5 bases). CDR1 and CDR2 (germline): SEHNR, FQNEAQ (reference sequence). The CDR3 has 12 residues.

This clonotype has only a few counts. The genes are TRBV6-6 and TRBJ1-2; TRBD1 matches 7 bases. Per the germline V gene, CDR1 is MNHNY and CDR2 is SVGAGI (reference sequence). V trimming: 10 bases; J trimming: 3 bases; junction bases outside the gene matches: 11. This CDR3 comprises 14 residues. The CDR3: CATITGQPDYGYTF. In DNA, the CDR3 is TGTGCCACTATAACGGGACAGCCTGACTATGGCTACACCTTC.

In this sample, this clonotype turned up a few times. CDR3 protein: CSASTSGGAETQYF. Here the CDR3 DNA reads TGCAGTGCTAGTACTAGCGGGGGGGCGGAGACCCAGTACTTC. The chain joins TRBV20-1 to TRBJ2-5; TRBD2 aligns across 13 bases. This CDR3 is built from 14 residues. Unmatched junction bases numbered 3, after V lost 3 bases and J lost 5 bases. The germline CDR1 and CDR2 sequences are DFQATT and SNEGSKA (reference sequence).

The rearrangement links TRBV24-1 to TRBJ2-7; no firm D call. V lost 0 bases and J 0 bases, leaving 5 bases between the germline ends. Germline values: CDR1 KGHDR, CDR2 SFDVKD. CDR3 length: 14 amino acids. DNA of the CDR3: TGTGCCACCAGTGATTTGAACGGCTCCTACGAGCAGTACGTC. Residues: CATSDLNGSYEQYV.

This chain connects TRBV5-4 to TRBJ1-4; possible D gene TRBD1, 5 bases. The CDR3 covers 14 residues. Germline V CDR1 and CDR2: SGHNT, YYREEE (reference sequence). V gave up 4 bases and J gave up 10 bases, with 17 bases separating them. DNA for the CDR3: TGTGCCAGCAGCGACGTGGGGGTGGTTGGAAAACTGTTTTTT. This sequence encodes CASSDVGVVGKLFF.

There are a few counts of this clonotype. The rearrangement uses TRBV12-3 or TRBV12-4 and TRBJ2-7; D perhaps matches TRBD1 (5 bases). The germline V and J ends were trimmed by 2 bases and 6 bases, with 11 bases remaining between them. The CDR3 runs to 13 residues. CDR3 protein: CASSLSGIAEQYF. In DNA form, the CDR3 reads TGTGCCAGCAGTTTATCAGGGATAGCCGAGCAGTACTTC.

V and J are TRBV29-1 and TRBJ1-2; tentatively, D is TRBD1 (5 bases). The CDR3 contains 11 residues. Deletions cut 4 bases from V and 6 bases from J, with 9 bases between. Germline V gene data show CDR1 as SQVTM and CDR2 as ANQGSEA. Written as DNA, the CDR3 is TGCAGCGTTGGAGGGGTTCATGGCTACACCTTC. Translating gives CSVGGVHGYTF. The full variable domain, with the rest looked up from reference TRBV29-1 and TRBJ1-2, is SAVISQKPSRDICQRGTSLTIQCQVDSQVTMMFWYRQQPGQSLTLIATANQGSEATYESGFVIDKFPISRPNLTFSTLTVSNMSPEDSSIYLCSVGGVHGYTFGSGTRLTVV.